The T cell receptor beta chain described here comes from a study of control samples from healthy donors and cancer patients. In germline, CDR1 is SNHLY, CDR2 FYNNEI. CDR3 size: 14 residues. Trimming cost V 5 bases and J 3 bases, with 13 bases left between them. Some clones are missing from TCRdb's copy, which holds only in-frame ones; the method was immunoSEQ multiplex PCR. The table records 140,000 to 150,000 clones, about 90% of them present only once. The chain is built from TRBV2 and TRBJ2-5, with D possibly being TRBD1 or TRBD2 (5 bases each). This clonotype was obtained from a man aged 25-45 years in good health. Sequencing used blood. CDR3 amino acids: CASSPGTFEETQYF. The CDR3 bases are TGTGCCAGCAGTCCCGGGACCTTTGAAGAGACCCAGTACTTC.